A selection of T cell receptor beta chains follows, all from one sample in a study of T cell changes during pregnancy in multiple sclerosis. Produced via immunoSEQ multiplex PCR; TCRdb's table is partial and in-frame only. The sample holds more than 80,000 clones, roughly nine tenths seen once. The sample was peripheral blood, taken before pregnancy. The receptors stem from a female donor with multiple sclerosis, enrolled in a pregnancy study. CDR3s include the opening cysteine and the closing phenylalanine or tryptophan. D genes are given only for firm matches. Clone size appears in some rows only: once, few, many, or a class for an expanded clone.

J gene: TRBJ2-7
D gene: -
V gene: TRBV11-2
clone size: once
CDR3 DNA: TGTGCCAGCAGCGAACGACTAGGGTACGAGCAGTACTTC
CDR3 protein: CASSERLGYEQYF

J gene: TRBJ2-7
D gene: -
V gene: TRBV5-6
clone size: -
CDR3 DNA: TGTGCCAGCAGCTCGCACCTAGTCTACGAGCAGTACTTC
CDR3 protein: CASSSHLVYEQYF

J gene: TRBJ2-3
D gene: TRBD2
V gene: TRBV4-1
clone size: -
CDR3 DNA: TGCGCCAGCAGCCCTCTAGCGGGAGGGGCAGATACGCAGTATTTT
CDR3 protein: CASSPLAGGADTQYF

J gene: TRBJ2-7
D gene: TRBD1
V gene: TRBV11-2
clone size: -
CDR3 DNA: TGTGCCAGCAGCTTGGGACAGACCTACGAGCAGTACTTC
CDR3 protein: CASSLGQTYEQYF

J gene: TRBJ2-7
D gene: -
V gene: TRBV6-1
clone size: -
CDR3 DNA: TGTGCCAGCAGCTGGACGGGAGCCTACGAGCAGTACTTC
CDR3 protein: CASSWTGAYEQYF

J gene: TRBJ2-5
D gene: -
V gene: TRBV7-8
clone size: once
CDR3 DNA: TGTGCCAGCAGCTTAGACGGGGTTGTGTGGGAGACCCAGTACTTC
CDR3 protein: CASSLDGVVWETQYF

J gene: TRBJ1-2
D gene: -
V gene: TRBV2
clone size: -
CDR3 DNA: TGTGCCAGCAGGGGGGCCGTTAACTATGGCTACACCTTC
CDR3 protein: CASRGAVNYGYTF

J gene: TRBJ2-7
D gene: -
V gene: TRBV5-1
clone size: -
CDR3 DNA: TGCGCCAGCAGCTTGGTAGGAGGCTACGAGCAGTACTTC
CDR3 protein: CASSLVGGYEQYF

J gene: TRBJ2-7
D gene: TRBD2
V gene: TRBV27
clone size: -
CDR3 DNA: TGTGCCAGCAGTTCCCCCCTGCGGGGGACCTACGAGCAGTACTTC
CDR3 protein: CASSSPLRGTYEQYF

J gene: TRBJ2-3
D gene: -
V gene: TRBV6-5
clone size: -
CDR3 DNA: TGTGCCAGCAGTTACGCACTTAGCACAGATACGCAGTATTTT
CDR3 protein: CASSYALSTDTQYF

J gene: TRBJ2-7
D gene: TRBD2
V gene: TRBV19
clone size: -
CDR3 DNA: TGTGCCAGTAGTAAAGGACTAGCGGACTCCTACGAGCAGTACTTC
CDR3 protein: CASSKGLADSYEQYF

J gene: TRBJ2-3
D gene: -
V gene: TRBV7-9
clone size: once
CDR3 DNA: TGTGCCAGCAGCGCCCCCGGGACTAGCACAGATACGCAGTATTTT
CDR3 protein: CASSAPGTSTDTQYF

J gene: TRBJ1-2
D gene: TRBD1
V gene: TRBV6-6
clone size: -
CDR3 DNA: TGTGCCAGCGAACGAAGGACAGGCGAAAACTATGGCTACACCTTC
CDR3 protein: CASERRTGENYGYTF

J gene: TRBJ1-3
D gene: -
V gene: TRBV6-6
clone size: -
CDR3 DNA: TGTGCCAGCACCGCGGTCCCTGGAAACACCATATATTTT
CDR3 protein: CASTAVPGNTIYF

J gene: TRBJ2-7
D gene: -
V gene: TRBV5-1
clone size: -
CDR3 DNA: TGCGCCAGCAGTTTTGCGAGTGACATGGTCTACGAGCAGTACTTC
CDR3 protein: CASSFASDMVYEQYF

J gene: TRBJ2-3
D gene: TRBD2
V gene: TRBV7-6
clone size: -
CDR3 DNA: TGTGCCAGCAGCTCGTGGACTAGCGGGAGGACAGATACGCAGTATTTT
CDR3 protein: CASSSWTSGRTDTQYF

J gene: TRBJ2-2
D gene: TRBD1
V gene: TRBV30
clone size: -
CDR3 DNA: TGTGCCTGGAAGGATAGACAGGGGGACTCCGGGGAGCTGTTTTTT
CDR3 protein: CAWKDRQGDSGELFF

J gene: TRBJ1-2
D gene: TRBD1
V gene: TRBV30
clone size: -
CDR3 DNA: TGCGCCTGGAGGATGACAGGGTCTAACTATGGCTACACCTTC
CDR3 protein: CAWRMTGSNYGYTF

J gene: TRBJ1-6
D gene: -
V gene: TRBV7-2
clone size: -
CDR3 DNA: TGTGCCAGCACCACTTTCGTCCAGGGCGGCTCACCCCTCCACTTT
CDR3 protein: CASTTFVQGGSPLHF

J gene: TRBJ2-1
D gene: TRBD2
V gene: TRBV2
clone size: -
CDR3 DNA: TGTGCCAGCAGAGGGAGGGACGCCTATAGCTCCTACAATGAGCAGTTCTTC
CDR3 protein: CASRGRDAYSSYNEQFF

J gene: TRBJ1-1
D gene: TRBD1
V gene: TRBV30
clone size: -
CDR3 DNA: TGTGCCTGGGATACTGACAGGGGGAACACTGAAGCTTTCTTT
CDR3 protein: CAWDTDRGNTEAFF

J gene: TRBJ2-2
D gene: TRBD2
V gene: TRBV5-1
clone size: -
CDR3 DNA: TGCGCCAGCATCCCAGGACTAGCGAACACCGGGGAGCTGTTTTTT
CDR3 protein: CASIPGLANTGELFF

J gene: TRBJ2-5
D gene: -
V gene: TRBV9
clone size: -
CDR3 DNA: TGTGCCAGCAGCGTATCTCTACAGCAGGAGACCCAGTACTTC
CDR3 protein: CASSVSLQQETQYF

J gene: TRBJ1-1
D gene: -
V gene: TRBV18
clone size: few
CDR3 DNA: TGTGCCAGCTCAATCCGCCCCGACAGTGAAGCTTTCTTT
CDR3 protein: CASSIRPDSEAFF

J gene: TRBJ2-1
D gene: TRBD2
V gene: TRBV10-3
clone size: once
CDR3 DNA: TGTGCCATCAGTGGGGGACTAGCGGGAGAAAATGAGCAGTTCTTC
CDR3 protein: CAISGGLAGENEQFF

J gene: TRBJ2-2
D gene: -
V gene: TRBV7-9
clone size: -
CDR3 DNA: TGTGCCAGCAGCACCACACGACAGGGAGGTAACGCCGGGGAGCTGTTTTTT
CDR3 protein: CASSTTRQGGNAGELFF

J gene: TRBJ1-4
D gene: -
V gene: TRBV5-6
clone size: -
CDR3 DNA: TGTGCCAGCAGCTTTTCCCCAACGGGAAATGAAAAACTGTTTTTT
CDR3 protein: CASSFSPTGNEKLFF

J gene: TRBJ1-5
D gene: -
V gene: TRBV28
clone size: -
CDR3 DNA: TGTGCCAGCAGTTTAGGGGTGGGACATCTAACGTATAGCAATCAGCCCCAGCATTTT
CDR3 protein: CASSLGVGHLTYSNQPQHF

J gene: TRBJ2-7
D gene: -
V gene: TRBV4-3
clone size: -
CDR3 DNA: TGCGCCAGCAGCCAAGCGCAGGGGTTCGGCGAGCAGTACTTC
CDR3 protein: CASSQAQGFGEQYF

J gene: TRBJ2-3
D gene: TRBD2
V gene: TRBV4-1
clone size: -
CDR3 DNA: TGCGCCAGCAGCCAAGAAGGGAAACTAGCGGAGGACACAGATACGCAGTATTTT
CDR3 protein: CASSQEGKLAEDTDTQYF

J gene: TRBJ1-4
D gene: -
V gene: TRBV7-2
clone size: -
CDR3 DNA: TGTGCCAGCAGCTTAGGGAGGGCAACTAATGAAAAACTGTTTTTT
CDR3 protein: CASSLGRATNEKLFF

J gene: TRBJ2-7
D gene: TRBD2
V gene: TRBV10-2
clone size: -
CDR3 DNA: TGCGCCACCAGTCGAGTCCCTAGCGGGGGCATCCACGAGCAGTACTTC
CDR3 protein: CATSRVPSGGIHEQYF

J gene: TRBJ2-1
D gene: TRBD2
V gene: TRBV7-3
clone size: -
CDR3 DNA: TGTGCCAGCAGCTTAACGCGGGAGAGCGGGGGGACGGGGCGGGAGCAGTTCTTC
CDR3 protein: CASSLTRESGGTGREQFF

J gene: TRBJ2-4
D gene: -
V gene: TRBV15
clone size: -
CDR3 DNA: TGTGCCACCAGCAGAGCAGGGATTGGAAACATTCAGTACTTC
CDR3 protein: CATSRAGIGNIQYF

J gene: TRBJ2-5
D gene: TRBD2
V gene: TRBV5-1
clone size: -
CDR3 DNA: TGCGCCAGCAGCCGGGGGGCTAGCGGGAGCTCAGAGACCCAGTACTTC
CDR3 protein: CASSRGASGSSETQYF

J gene: TRBJ2-3
D gene: TRBD2
V gene: TRBV5-6
clone size: -
CDR3 DNA: TGTGCCAGCAGCTTGGCCACTAGCGGGGGGGCCTTT
CDR3 protein: CASSLATSGGAF

J gene: TRBJ2-7
D gene: TRBD2
V gene: TRBV5-6
clone size: -
CDR3 DNA: TGTGCCAGCAGCTTCGGGACTAGCGGGAGGGCCCTACAGTACTTC
CDR3 protein: CASSFGTSGRALQYF

J gene: TRBJ1-1
D gene: -
V gene: TRBV9
clone size: -
CDR3 DNA: TGTGCCAGCATTTGGGGGGGGTACACTGAAGCTTTCTTT
CDR3 protein: CASIWGGYTEAFF

J gene: TRBJ2-7
D gene: TRBD1
V gene: TRBV6-5
clone size: -
CDR3 DNA: TGTGCCAGCAGTCACCGACAGGGGAATGAGCAGTACTTC
CDR3 protein: CASSHRQGNEQYF

J gene: TRBJ2-6
D gene: -
V gene: TRBV19
clone size: once
CDR3 DNA: TGTGCCAGTAGTATAGCCGAGTCTGGGGCCAACGTCCTGACTTTC
CDR3 protein: CASSIAESGANVLTF

J gene: TRBJ2-1
D gene: -
V gene: TRBV28
clone size: -
CDR3 DNA: TGTGCCAGCAGTTTGACTCTAGTTAAGGCCAATGAGCAGTTCTTC
CDR3 protein: CASSLTLVKANEQFF

J gene: TRBJ1-2
D gene: -
V gene: TRBV6-5
clone size: -
CDR3 DNA: TGTGCCAGCGGTTCCGGGACACCGTCGGATGGCTACACCTTC
CDR3 protein: CASGSGTPSDGYTF

J gene: TRBJ2-1
D gene: TRBD2
V gene: TRBV2
clone size: -
CDR3 DNA: TGTGCCAGCTGGGGTTGGCCTAGCGGTAGCTCCTACAATGAGCAGTTCTTC
CDR3 protein: CASWGWPSGSSYNEQFF

J gene: TRBJ2-7
D gene: -
V gene: TRBV29-1
clone size: -
CDR3 DNA: TGCAGCATTTGGGACAACCCCTACGAGCAGTACTTC
CDR3 protein: CSIWDNPYEQYF

J gene: TRBJ2-6
D gene: -
V gene: TRBV7-3
clone size: -
CDR3 DNA: TGTGCCAGCAGCTTGAGTGCTGGGGCCAACGTCCTGACTTTC
CDR3 protein: CASSLSAGANVLTF

J gene: TRBJ1-1
D gene: -
V gene: TRBV6-5
clone size: -
CDR3 DNA: TGTGCCAGCACCTGGGGGGGGGACATGAACACTGAAGCTTTCTTT
CDR3 protein: CASTWGGDMNTEAFF

J gene: TRBJ2-7
D gene: -
V gene: TRBV7-9
clone size: -
CDR3 DNA: TGTGCCAGCAGCCCGAGGAGTGTAGGCGAGCAGTACTTC
CDR3 protein: CASSPRSVGEQYF

J gene: TRBJ2-1
D gene: TRBD2
V gene: TRBV7-2
clone size: -
CDR3 DNA: TGTGCCAGCAGCTCCAGCGGGAGGACTATCAATGAGCAGTTCTTC
CDR3 protein: CASSSSGRTINEQFF

J gene: TRBJ2-3
D gene: TRBD2
V gene: TRBV7-2
clone size: -
CDR3 DNA: TGTGCCAGCAGCATACAAGCGGGGGGGACAGATACGCAGTATTTT
CDR3 protein: CASSIQAGGTDTQYF

J gene: TRBJ1-2
D gene: TRBD1
V gene: TRBV29-1
clone size: -
CDR3 DNA: TGCAGCGTTGCAGGGGGACAGGGGGGCTATGGCTACACCTTC
CDR3 protein: CSVAGGQGGYGYTF

J gene: TRBJ2-7
D gene: TRBD1
V gene: TRBV27
clone size: -
CDR3 DNA: TGTGCCAGCAGTTTAACCCCGACAGGGAGCTCCTACGAGCAGTACTTC
CDR3 protein: CASSLTPTGSSYEQYF

J gene: TRBJ1-1
D gene: TRBD1
V gene: TRBV27
clone size: -
CDR3 DNA: TGTGCCAGCAGCCCATCACTTGGGGACAGGAAGACTGAAGCTTTCTTT
CDR3 protein: CASSPSLGDRKTEAFF

J gene: TRBJ2-5
D gene: -
V gene: TRBV6-4
clone size: -
CDR3 DNA: TGTGCCAGCAGTGACTCTGGGGGGTCAGGAATCTCTGAGACCCAGTACTTC
CDR3 protein: CASSDSGGSGISETQYF

J gene: TRBJ1-5
D gene: -
V gene: TRBV10-3
clone size: -
CDR3 DNA: TGTGCCATCAGTGTCCGACCCGGGAATGATCAGCCCCAGCATTTT
CDR3 protein: CAISVRPGNDQPQHF

J gene: TRBJ2-7
D gene: TRBD1
V gene: TRBV9
clone size: -
CDR3 DNA: TGTGCCAGCAGCGTAGAGGACAGGGGGGTCGAGCAGTACTTC
CDR3 protein: CASSVEDRGVEQYF

J gene: TRBJ1-3
D gene: -
V gene: TRBV28
clone size: -
CDR3 DNA: TGTGCCAGCAGTTCTGCAGGGTCTGGAAACACCATATATTTT
CDR3 protein: CASSSAGSGNTIYF

J gene: TRBJ2-1
D gene: -
V gene: TRBV6-5
clone size: -
CDR3 DNA: TGTGCCAGCAGCCGGACTGGGTCCTCCTACAATGAGCAGTTCTTC
CDR3 protein: CASSRTGSSYNEQFF

J gene: TRBJ1-1
D gene: TRBD1
V gene: TRBV27
clone size: -
CDR3 DNA: TGTGCCAGCAGCCTACAGGGGGCGAACACTGAAGCTTTCTTT
CDR3 protein: CASSLQGANTEAFF

J gene: TRBJ1-1
D gene: -
V gene: TRBV13
clone size: -
CDR3 DNA: TGTGCCAGCAGCATCGGACAGATGAACACTGAAGCTTTCTTT
CDR3 protein: CASSIGQMNTEAFF